Presented here are 28 T cell receptor beta chains from one specimen sequenced in a study of T cells in Graves' hyperthyroidism and ophthalmopathy. The source material, RNA transcripts, was used to amplify TCR beta CDR3 regions. With the HTBI primer set, the TCR CDR3 went through a first round of RT-PCR. TCRdb called the multiplex PCR reads again in MiXCR, with one record for every CDR3 protein. The data hold some 400,000 distinct CDR3 sequences, with roughly 13% observed a single time. The sequenced material came from blood. These receptors were collected from a man younger than 40 with Graves' hyperthyroidism that later progressed to Graves' ophthalmopathy.

This chain joins TRBV4-1 and TRBJ1-2; D unclear. The germline V gene encodes CDR1 MGHRA and CDR2 YSYEKL. The germline V and J ends were trimmed by 0 bases and 0 bases, with 8 bases remaining between them. The CDR3 totals 15 residues. The CDR3 region is CASSQEPSSNYGYTF. The CDR3 region has the DNA TGCGCCAGCAGCCAAGAACCCTCCTCTAACTATGGCTACACCTTC.

This clonotype was counted many times. The chain uses TRBV28 and TRBJ1-5; no clear D. Germline CDR1 MDHEN, CDR2 SYDVKM. Trimming took 5 bases from V and 0 from J, leaving 11 bases between them. The length of the CDR3 is 15 residues. The CDR3 is CASSRAPYSNQPQHF. CDR3 DNA sequence: TGTGCCAGCAGTAGGGCTCCGTATAGCAATCAGCCCCAGCATTTT.

The chain couples TRBV25-1 to TRBJ2-7; the D is unclear. The CDR3 loop spans 14 amino acids. V was cut by 3 bases and J by 7 bases, with 16 bases left in between. Germline-derived CDR1 and CDR2 are MGHDK and SYGVNS. In DNA, the CDR3 is TGTGCCAGCAGTGATCTTACCGCCTGGGAAGAGCAGTACTTC. Its translation is CASSDLTAWEEQYF.

CDR3 in amino acids: CASSPIGTGLYEQYF. The CDR3 DNA sequence: TGTGCCAGCAGCCCGATCGGGACAGGCCTCTACGAGCAGTACTTC. The chain employs TRBV9 and TRBJ2-7, with 8 bases identical to TRBD1. Per germline, CDR1 SGDLS and CDR2 YYNGEE. The V gene end was trimmed by 4 bases and the J gene end by 3 bases; junction bases not matched to a gene: 9. The CDR3 runs 15 residues.

This clonotype has ten or more counts. The chain recombines TRBV7-9 with TRBJ2-7, with D hard to call. The V gene's germline CDR1 is SEHNR and CDR2 FQNEAQ (reference sequence). CDR3 size: 14 residues. The V end was cut by 4 bases, the J end by 1 base, with 11 bases between. CDR3 sequence: CASSSPGPSYEQYF. The DNA of the CDR3 is TGTGCCAGCAGCTCGCCGGGTCCGTCCTACGAGCAGTACTTC.

This clonotype was seen only a few times. The chain combines TRBV28 with TRBJ1-5; no firm D call. Germline values: CDR1 MDHEN, CDR2 SYDVKM. The CDR3 contains 13 residues. Trimming pared 6 bases from V and 7 bases from J, leaving 13 bases between. DNA for the CDR3: TGTGCCAGCAGCTCCGGACGAGGACAGCCCCAGCATTTT. It is translated as CASSSGRGQPQHF. The entire variable domain, with the rest obtained from reference TRBV28 and TRBJ1-5, is as follows: DVKVTQSSRYLVKRTGEKVFLECVQDMDHENMFWYRQDPGLGLRLIYFSYDVKMKEKGDIPEGYSVSREKKERFSLILESASTNQTSMYLCASSSGRGQPQHFGDGTRLSIL.

The chain employs TRBV6-5 and TRBJ2-6; D unclear. The CDR3 covers 16 residues. The V end was cut by 2 bases, the J end by 4 bases, with 12 bases between. Germline V CDR1 and CDR2: MNHEY, SVGAGI. The CDR3 DNA reads as TGTGCCAGCAGTTACAAGGCACTGATCGGGGCCAACGTCCTGACTTTC. This gives the protein CASSYKALIGANVLTF.

About this clonotype itself: This could be a read error, since a much larger clone is one nucleotide away. This sequence joins TRBV11-2 and TRBJ1-4; no clear D gene. Germline loops: CDR1 SGHAT, CDR2 FQNNGV. The CDR3 extends over 14 amino acids. The CDR3 sequence is CASSWTAPNEKLCF. In nucleotides, the CDR3 is TGTGCCAGCAGCTGGACCGCCCCTAATGAAAAACTGTGTTTT.

This clonotype was seen at least ten times. V is TRBV2 and J is TRBJ2-1; 12 positions match TRBD2. This CDR3 has 15 amino acids. The ends lost 8 bases at V and 6 bases at J; junction bases unmatched: 8. Germline V lookup: CDR1 SNHLY, CDR2 FYNNEI. CDR3 sequence (DNA): TGTGCCAGCGCCGGACCTAGCGGGGGGGCCAATGAGCAGTTCTTC. Translating it yields CASAGPSGGANEQFF.

In its sample, this clonotype was seen many times. The rearrangement joins TRBV7-2 to TRBJ1-1; the D gene is possibly TRBD1 (5 bases). V lost 5 bases and J lost 1, with 11 bases in between. The V gene's germline CDR1 is SGHTA and CDR2 FQGNSA. The length of the CDR3 is 14 residues. The CDR3: CASSTETANTEAFF. CDR3 coding DNA: TGTGCCAGCAGCACAGAGACAGCGAACACTGAAGCTTTCTTT.

The J gene is TRBJ1-6, the V gene TRBV7-2; no clear D. The V end was cut by 4 bases, the J end by 0 bases, with 13 bases between. This CDR3 spans 17 amino acids. CDR1 SGHTA and CDR2 FQGNSA come from the germline V gene. The CDR3 is CASSSLQRSSYNSPLHF. The DNA for the CDR3 is TGTGCCAGCAGCTCTTTACAGAGAAGCTCCTATAATTCACCCCTCCACTTT. The entire variable domain, with the rest obtained from reference TRBV7-2 and TRBJ1-6, is as follows: GAGVSQSPSNKVTEKGKDVELRCDPISGHTALYWYRQSLGQGLEFLIYFQGNSAPDKSGLPSDRFSAERTGGSVSTLTIQRTQQEDSAVYLCASSSLQRSSYNSPLHFGNGTRLTVT.

This clonotype was counted at least ten times. The chain uses TRBV6-1 and TRBJ1-3; D is uncertain. The CDR3 is made up of 13 amino acids. Trimming stripped 4 bases from V and 4 bases from J, with 8 bases between. Germline values: CDR1 MNHNS, CDR2 SASEGT. Written as DNA, the CDR3 is TGTGCCAGCAGTGCTTCGACAGGAAACACCATATATTTT. Encoded protein: CASSASTGNTIYF.

This clonotype has more than one count but fewer than ten. The chain links TRBV24-1 to TRBJ2-4; 8 bases map to TRBD1. Germline V CDR1 and CDR2: KGHDR, SFDVKD. This CDR3 has 17 residues. The J segment lost 3 bases and the V segment lost 5 bases, leaving 11 bases of the junction unmatched. The CDR3 nucleotides read TGTGCCACCAGTGCCTCGGGACAGGTGTTTGACAAAAACATTCAGTACTTC. As protein: CATSASGQVFDKNIQYF.

This clonotype was seen repeatedly, ten times or more. The rearrangement links TRBV20-1 to TRBJ2-4; 8 bases align to TRBD1. CDR1 is DFQATT and CDR2 is SNEGSKA in the germline V gene (reference sequence). This CDR3 is 19 amino acids long. The V segment lost 3 bases and the J segment 1 base; nucleotides outside the gene matches: 17. The chain's CDR3 is CSARFGTGRFEGAKNIQYF. The DNA of the CDR3 is TGCAGTGCTAGGTTTGGGACAGGCAGGTTTGAGGGGGCCAAAAACATTCAGTACTTC.

This clonotype has just one count. The CDR3 loop is CASSPGTSGANEQFF. The CDR3 DNA sequence: TGTGCCAGCTCACCCGGGACTAGCGGGGCTAATGAGCAGTTCTTC. This chain connects TRBV18 to TRBJ2-1; the match to TRBD2 covers 13 bases. The J segment lost 7 bases and the V segment lost 3 bases, leaving 3 bases of the junction unmatched. Germline CDR1 and CDR2: KGHSH and LQKENI. The CDR3 is made up of 15 amino acids.

This clonotype was observed many times. The J gene is TRBJ2-2, the V gene TRBV12-3 or TRBV12-4; D remains ambiguous. Trimming pared 2 bases from V and 8 bases from J, leaving 15 bases between. The length of the CDR3 is 15 residues. The DNA for the CDR3 is TGTGCCAGCAGTTTACTAGGGCCTCCGGAGGGGGAGCTGTTTTTT. Protein: CASSLLGPPEGELFF.

The chain links TRBV7-9 to TRBJ1-2; 8 bases agree with TRBD1. CDR3 length: 16 residues. V was clipped by 5 bases and J by 10 bases; unmatched bases: 18. Per the germline V gene, CDR1 is SEHNR and CDR2 is FQNEAQ (reference sequence). The CDR3 spells CASSLSNLGQDLVYTF. The CDR3 bases are TGTGCCAGCAGCCTCTCAAACTTGGGACAGGATCTTGTCTACACCTTC.

This clonotype appeared a few times. The genes are TRBV6-5 and TRBJ2-2; 12 nucleotides match TRBD1. The CDR3 loop spans 18 amino acids. V lost 4 bases and J lost 3; bases outside the gene matches: 9. Germline CDR1 reads MNHEY; CDR2 reads SVGAGI. CDR3 in DNA: TGTGCCAGCAGTTTAACCGGGACAGGGGGCGCGGACACCGGGGAGCTGTTTTTT. Translating it yields CASSLTGTGGADTGELFF.

Concerning this clonotype itself: The CDR3 ends on some other residue instead of the conserved phenylalanine or tryptophan, so this is likely a read error. The chain recombines TRBV28 with TRBJ2-1, with 8 bases matching TRBD2. The CDR3 contains 16 residues. Germline CDR1 MDHEN, CDR2 SYDVKM. Trimming at V came to 3 bases and at J to 2 bases, leaving 6 bases not matched to a gene. CDR3 sequence: CASSLGGGGPYNEQFV. CDR3 in DNA: TGTGCCAGCAGTTTGGGCGGCGGGGGGCCCTACAATGAGCAGTTCGTC.

This clonotype was found many times. The chain joins TRBV18 to TRBJ2-1, with D unclear. The germline V gene encodes CDR1 KGHSH and CDR2 LQKENI. The CDR3 is made up of 13 amino acids. Trimming pared 5 bases from V and 5 bases from J, leaving 10 bases between. CDR3 sequence: CASSSWHNNEQFF. Written as DNA, the CDR3 is TGTGCCAGCTCATCCTGGCACAACAATGAGCAGTTCTTC. The complete variable domain, with remaining parts taken from reference TRBV18 and TRBJ2-1, reads NAGVMQNPRHLVRRRGQEARLRCSPMKGHSHVYWYRQLPEEGLKFMVYLQKENIIDESGMPKERFSAEFPKEGPSILRIQQVVRGDSAAYFCASSSWHNNEQFFGPGTRLTVL.

The V gene is TRBV7-6, the J gene TRBJ2-1; 7 bases are a match to TRBD2. The CDR3 is 15 amino acids. Germline CDR1 reads SGHVS; CDR2 reads FNYEAQ. The V gene end was trimmed by 5 bases and the J gene end by 9 bases; junction bases not matched to a gene: 13. In nucleotides, the CDR3 is TGTGCCAGCAGCGGAGAGCGGGGTGGTAATAGTGAGCAGTTCTTC. Translation gives CASSGERGGNSEQFF.

The chain has TRBV4-1 and TRBJ2-1, with 12 nucleotides matching TRBD2. The germline V gene has CDR1 MGHRA and CDR2 YSYEKL. V shed 1 base and J 5 bases; nucleotides not matched to a gene: 6. The CDR3 runs to 17 residues. The CDR3 DNA is TGCGCCAGCAGCCAAGTGGCTAGCGGGGGGGTGGACAATGAGCAGTTCTTC. It is translated as CASSQVASGGVDNEQFF.

This clonotype was counted ten times or more. The rearrangement uses TRBV20-1 and TRBJ1-5; TRBD1 matches at 12 bases. The CDR3 totals 15 residues. V trimming: 5 bases; J trimming: 3 bases; junction bases outside the gene matches: 5. CDR1 and CDR2 (germline): DFQATT, SNEGSKA (reference sequence). As DNA, the CDR3 is TGCAGTGCTCCCGGGACAGGGGGCCCCAATCAGCCCCAGCATTTT. It is translated as CSAPGTGGPNQPQHF.

CDR3 DNA: TGCGCCAGCAGCTCTCCGGGGGCGGCCAAAAACATTCAGTACTTC. Translation gives CASSSPGAAKNIQYF. V and J are TRBV5-1 and TRBJ2-4; either TRBD1 or TRBD2 may fit D (6 bases each). Looked up from germline, CDR1 is SGHRS and CDR2 is YFSETQ. The V and J ends lost 3 bases and 1 base respectively, with 11 bases between them. The CDR3 is made up of 15 amino acids.

The chain joins TRBV28 to TRBJ2-7; D possibly matches TRBD1 or TRBD2 (5 bases each). There are 17 residues in the CDR3. The V end was cut by 1 base, the J end by 0 bases, with 16 bases between. Germline V gives CDR1 MDHEN, CDR2 SYDVKM. DNA for the CDR3: TGTGCCAGCAGTTTATATGACAGCGGTGCTTACTCCTACGAGCAGTACTTC. Its translation is CASSLYDSGAYSYEQYF.

This clonotype was seen at least ten times. Here the CDR3 DNA reads TGTGCCAGCATAGCGTCTAACTATGGCTACACCTTC. Protein sequence: CASIASNYGYTF. The chain recombines TRBV28 with TRBJ1-2, with unresolved D. This CDR3 region has 12 residues. Germline CDR1 reads MDHEN; CDR2 reads SYDVKM. The V end was cut by 7 bases, the J end by 0 bases, with 6 bases between.

This clonotype was seen repeatedly, ten times or more. The chain carries TRBV24-1 and TRBJ2-1; 8 nucleotides match TRBD1. CDR1 KGHDR and CDR2 SFDVKD come from the germline V gene. The CDR3 spans 17 residues. The junction had 10 bases not matched to a gene; V was cut back by 4 bases and J by 3 bases. CDR3 sequence: CATSDQGARANYNEQFF. CDR3 DNA: TGTGCCACCAGTGACCAGGGGGCCCGCGCGAACTACAATGAGCAGTTCTTC.

Turning to this clonotype: A much larger clone sits a single nucleotide away, making a read error possible. V gene TRBV2 combines with J gene TRBJ1-4, with unresolved D. Between the trimmed V and J ends, which lost 5 bases and 10 bases, there was a span of 14 bases. The CDR3 extends over 13 amino acids. Germline V lookup: CDR1 SNHLY, CDR2 FYNNEI. The CDR3: CASSLGESLKLFF. CDR3 bases: TGTGCCAGCAGTCTCGGGGAGTCCTTAAAACTGTTTTTT.